A selection of T cell receptor beta chains follows, all from one sample in a study of identical twins. TCRdb used MiXCR to reprocess the 5' RACE reads, holding one entry per CDR3 protein. This table has some 730,000 distinct CDR3 sequences, around a sixth appearing once. These same data were also listed under a study on T cells expressing NK-cell markers.

Material for sequencing was PBMCs. These receptor sequences come from a woman under 30 in good health. Both conserved end residues are part of each CDR3. The order of the fields is clone size, D gene, CDR3 length, V gene, J gene, CDR3 protein, CDR3 DNA. The D gene is left open where the match is weak. Not all rows give a size; the values are once, few, many and, for expanded clones, a class.

many	NA	14	TRBV5-6	TRBJ2-1	CASSRLTSYNEQFF	TGTGCCAGCAGCCGATTGACTAGTTACAATGAGCAGTTCTTC
NA	NA	15	TRBV12-5	TRBJ1-1	CASGLGPGSGTEAFF	TGTGCTAGTGGTTTGGGGCCGGGATCAGGCACTGAAGCTTTCTTT
many	TRBD2	16	TRBV12-3/TRBV12-4	TRBJ2-5	CASSFRLAAIGETQYF	TGTGCCAGCAGTTTCCGACTAGCGGCTATTGGGGAGACCCAGTACTTC
few	NA	14	TRBV20-1	TRBJ2-5	CSAKLAVSQETQYF	TGCAGTGCGAAGTTAGCGGTATCACAAGAGACCCAGTACTTC
NA	TRBD2	15	TRBV7-9	TRBJ2-7	CASSPSGSAIYEQYF	TGTGCCAGCAGCCCTAGCGGGAGTGCTATTTACGAGCAGTACTTC
NA	NA	15	TRBV12-3/TRBV12-4	TRBJ2-3	CASTARGVNTDTQYF	TGTGCCAGCACCGCGAGGGGAGTGAACACAGATACGCAGTATTTT
few	NA	17	TRBV5-1	TRBJ2-6	CASSLAIPAGGANVLTF	TGCGCCAGCAGCTTGGCTATCCCCGCTGGTGGGGCCAACGTCCTGACTTTC
NA	NA	17	TRBV4-3	TRBJ2-2	CASSQDRASNFDGELFF	TGCGCCAGCAGCCAAGATCGGGCTAGCAACTTCGACGGGGAGCTGTTTTTT
NA	NA	14	TRBV20-1	TRBJ2-7	CSARRVSEPYEQYF	TGCAGTGCTAGACGGGTCAGTGAACCCTACGAGCAGTACTTC
NA	NA	12	TRBV20-1	TRBJ2-1	CSARDLWDEQFF	TGCAGTGCTAGAGACCTCTGGGATGAGCAGTTCTTC
NA	TRBD2	16	TRBV7-3	TRBJ2-3	CASSPTSSGAGDTQYF	TGTGCCAGCAGCCCCACGTCTAGCGGGGCGGGGGATACGCAGTATTTT
NA	NA	14	TRBV6-2/TRBV6-3	TRBJ1-2	CASSSGTDLYGYTF	TGTGCCAGCAGTTCAGGAACAGATCTTTATGGCTACACCTTC
many	NA	13	TRBV12-3/TRBV12-4	TRBJ2-1	CASGGLEMGEQFF	TGTGCCAGCGGGGGACTGGAAATGGGTGAGCAGTTCTTC
few	TRBD2	17	TRBV12-3/TRBV12-4	TRBJ2-1	CASSLRLAGGGNNEQFF	TGTGCCAGCAGTCTAAGACTAGCGGGGGGGGGTAACAATGAGCAGTTCTTC
NA	TRBD1	15	TRBV10-3	TRBJ1-2	CAISEHGRGAYGYTF	TGTGCCATCAGTGAGCACGGCAGGGGGGCCTATGGCTACACCTTC
few	NA	14	TRBV5-1	TRBJ2-3	CASSLAGMEHTQYF	TGCGCCAGCAGCTTGGCTGGAATGGAGCATACGCAGTATTTT
NA	TRBD1	13	TRBV10-3	TRBJ1-4	CAIRQGLGGKLFF	TGTGCCATCAGACAGGGGTTGGGCGGAAAACTGTTTTTT
NA	NA	14	TRBV7-8	TRBJ2-1	CASTPEGRPNEQFF	TGTGCCAGCACCCCTGAGGGGCGTCCCAATGAGCAGTTCTTC
few	NA	13	TRBV20-1	TRBJ1-5	CSARSLDNQPQHF	TGCAGTGCTAGGTCTCTTGATAATCAGCCCCAGCATTTT
few	NA	16	TRBV18	TRBJ2-5	CASSPRRGRREETQYF	TGTGCCAGCTCACCGAGGCGGGGTCGAAGGGAAGAGACCCAGTACTTC
NA	TRBD1	14	TRBV28	TRBJ2-7	CASSSGTALYEQYF	TGTGCCAGCAGTTCCGGGACAGCACTTTACGAGCAGTACTTC
many	TRBD2	14	TRBV7-2	TRBJ2-1	CASVPGTSNNEQFF	TGTGCCAGCGTCCCCGGGACTAGTAACAATGAGCAGTTCTTC
few	TRBD2	16	TRBV7-9	TRBJ2-1	CASSPSGAGEYNEQFF	TGTGCCAGCAGCCCTTCGGGTGCGGGAGAATACAATGAGCAGTTCTTC
few	TRBD2	18	TRBV12-3/TRBV12-4	TRBJ2-7	CASSFEGLAGGRSYEQYF	TGTGCCAGCAGTTTTGAGGGCCTAGCGGGGGGTCGTTCCTACGAGCAGTACTTC
NA	TRBD2	14	TRBV20-1	TRBJ2-1	CSAREGTRPNEQFF	TGCAGTGCTAGAGAGGGGACTAGGCCCAATGAGCAGTTCTTC
many	NA	15	TRBV12-3/TRBV12-4	TRBJ1-4	CASSLNWATNEKLFF	TGTGCCAGCAGTTTGAACTGGGCAACTAATGAAAAACTGTTTTTT
many	TRBD1	14	TRBV12-3/TRBV12-4	TRBJ1-6	CASSLGQGNSPLHF	TGTGCCAGCAGTTTGGGACAGGGTAATTCACCCCTCCACTTT
NA	NA	14	TRBV7-9	TRBJ1-1	CASSPGFRDTEAFF	TGTGCCAGCAGCCCTGGGTTTCGGGACACTGAAGCTTTCTTT
few	NA	13	TRBV5-6	TRBJ2-3	CATTQGSTDTQYF	TGTGCCACCACTCAGGGGTCCACAGATACGCAGTATTTT
NA	TRBD2	18	TRBV3-1	TRBJ2-1	CASSQAGTSLVLRNEQFF	TGTGCCAGCAGCCAAGCCGGGACTAGCTTGGTCTTGCGCAATGAGCAGTTCTTC
NA	TRBD2	16	TRBV28	TRBJ2-7	CASSLLVGGTIYEQYF	TGTGCCAGCAGTTTACTAGTGGGTGGGACTATCTACGAGCAGTACTTC
once	TRBD1	15	TRBV12-3/TRBV12-4	TRBJ1-5	CASSKDDRVDQPQHF	TGTGCCAGCAGTAAAGATGACAGGGTCGATCAGCCCCAGCATTTT
few	NA	14	TRBV27	TRBJ2-3	CASSSRPDPDTQYF	TGTGCCAGCAGTTCCCGGCCCGACCCAGATACGCAGTATTTT
few	TRBD1	15	TRBV7-9	TRBJ2-2	CASILQGAGTGELFF	TGTGCCAGCATCTTACAGGGGGCAGGGACCGGGGAGCTGTTTTTT
NA	TRBD2	13	TRBV5-1	TRBJ2-3	CASSGEGTDTQYF	TGCGCCAGCAGTGGGGAGGGAACAGATACGCAGTATTTT
NA	NA	13	TRBV20-1	TRBJ2-3	CSARRDMPDTQYF	TGCAGTGCTAGACGTGACATGCCAGATACGCAGTATTTT
few	TRBD1	14	TRBV6-1	TRBJ1-5	CASRRTGKDQPQHF	TGTGCCAGCAGGAGGACAGGGAAGGATCAGCCCCAGCATTTT
once	NA	14	TRBV7-9	TRBJ2-7	CASSLAIPSGEQYF	TGTGCCAGCAGCTTAGCAATACCCTCGGGGGAGCAGTACTTC
NA	NA	13	TRBV6-1	TRBJ2-3	CASTRLNGDTQYF	TGTGCCAGCACCAGATTGAATGGAGATACGCAGTATTTT
few	NA	14	TRBV27	TRBJ1-4	CATSFAGMNEKLFF	TGTGCCACCTCCTTCGCAGGAATGAATGAAAAACTGTTTTTT
NA	NA	14	TRBV5-1	TRBJ2-7	CASGPGASSYEQYF	TGCGCCAGCGGACCGGGGGCAAGCTCCTACGAGCAGTACTTC
few	NA	12	TRBV20-1	TRBJ2-3	CSAETGGPLQYF	TGCAGTGCCGAGACGGGGGGCCCGCTTCAATATTTT
few	TRBD2	15	TRBV20-1	TRBJ2-2	CSAKSGRGPVGELFF	TGCAGTGCAAAGAGCGGGAGGGGACCTGTCGGGGAGCTGTTTTTT
few	TRBD2	22	TRBV12-3/TRBV12-4	TRBJ2-3	CASSLGRGLAGDEGAGTDTQYF	TGTGCCAGCAGTTTGGGTAGGGGACTAGCGGGAGACGAGGGGGCCGGCACAGATACGCAGTATTTT